This passage covers 31 T cell receptor beta chains from one sample sequenced in a study of T cells in Graves' hyperthyroidism and ophthalmopathy. The investigators amplified TCR beta CDR3 regions from RNA transcripts. The HTBI primer set served for first-round RT-PCR of the TCR CDR3. TCRdb passed the multiplex PCR reads through MiXCR, listing each CDR3 protein once. Of more than 75,000 distinct CDR3 sequences in the sample, over 50% are singletons; the top ten hold 25% to 30%. The source material was blood. Receptors originate from a woman in her thirties or forties with Graves' hyperthyroidism.

The chain employs TRBV7-9 and TRBJ1-1, with D maybe TRBD1 (5 bases). V was clipped by 5 bases and J by 1 base, with 17 bases between them. The CDR3 has 16 amino acids. The germline V gene encodes CDR1 SEHNR and CDR2 FQNEAQ (reference sequence). The DNA of the CDR3 is TGTGCCAGCAGCCGTCCCGGCGCAGGACAGAACACTGAAGCTTTCTTT. It specifies CASSRPGAGQNTEAFF.

The CDR3 region is CASSPTTDRSRQPQHF. The CDR3 DNA is TGTGCCAGCAGCCCAACGACGGACAGGTCCAGACAGCCCCAGCATTTT. The V gene is TRBV7-8, the J gene TRBJ1-5; the match to TRBD1 covers 7 bases. The CDR3 contains 16 residues. The germline V gene has CDR1 SGHVS and CDR2 FQNEAQ. V shed 5 bases and J 7 bases; nucleotides not matched to a gene: 14.

This clonotype was detected many times. The genes are TRBV20-1 and TRBJ1-2; D ambiguous. The CDR3 has 11 residues. Germline-derived CDR1 and CDR2 are DFQATT and SNEGSKA (reference sequence). The germline V and J ends were trimmed by 3 bases and 8 bases, with 10 bases remaining between them. As DNA, the CDR3 is TGCAGTGCTAGTTCCGGGGTCGGCTACACCTTC. Amino acid sequence: CSASSGVGYTF.

The chain recombines TRBV19 with TRBJ1-2; perhaps TRBD1 as D (5 bases). V lost 6 bases to trimming and J lost 3 bases, with 14 bases between them. Germline-derived CDR1 and CDR2 are LNHDA and SQIVND (reference sequence). There are 14 residues in the CDR3. The CDR3 nucleotides are TGTGCCAGTAGCAACCTTGGGACCCACTATGGCTACACCTTC. As protein: CASSNLGTHYGYTF. Drawing the rest from reference TRBV19 and TRBJ1-2, the complete variable domain is DGGITQSPKYLFRKEGQNVTLSCEQNLNHDAMYWYRQDPGQGLRLIYYSQIVNDFQKGDIAEGYSVSREKKESFPLTVTSAQKNPTAFYLCASSNLGTHYGYTFGSGTRLTVV.

This chain uses TRBV10-3 with TRBJ1-1, with D maybe TRBD1 (5 bases). CDR3 size: 12 residues. The V and J ends lost 4 bases and 10 bases respectively, with 13 bases between them. From germline, CDR1 is ENHRY and CDR2 SYGVKD. The CDR3 protein is CAISAQGRGAFF. The CDR3 DNA sequence: TGTGCCATCAGTGCGCAGGGTAGGGGAGCTTTCTTT.

This clonotype showed up many times. The chain employs TRBV7-2 and TRBJ2-7; 7 bases line up with TRBD2. V was pared by 1 base and J by 4 bases, with 7 bases of the junction left unmatched. Germline CDR1 SGHTA, CDR2 FQGNSA. The CDR3 spans 15 residues. The chain's CDR3 is CASSLGLAESYEQYF. DNA of the CDR3: TGTGCCAGCAGCTTAGGGCTAGCGGAGTCATACGAGCAGTACTTC.

This clonotype showed up many times. The chain carries TRBV7-2 and TRBJ1-1, with D unresolved. CDR3 size: 14 residues. V was clipped by 7 bases and J by 13 bases, with 25 bases between them. Germline V gene data show CDR1 as SGHTA and CDR2 as FQGNSA. The CDR3 coding sequence is TGTGCCAGCACCAATACCATGGACGGCCCTTACGGTTTCTTT. Translation gives CASTNTMDGPYGFF. Supplemented by reference TRBV7-2 and TRBJ1-1, the full variable domain reads GAGVSQSPSNKVTEKGKDVELRCDPISGHTALYWYRQSLGQGLEFLIYFQGNSAPDKSGLPSDRFSAERTGGSVSTLTIQRTQQEDSAVYLCASTNTMDGPYGFFGQGTRLTVV.

This clonotype was counted ten times or more. The chain combines TRBV7-9 with TRBJ2-5, with D possibly being TRBD1 (6 bases). The CDR3 extends over 14 amino acids. Germline CDR1 is SEHNR and CDR2 is FQNEAQ (reference sequence). Trimming shortened V by 5 bases and J by 2 bases, and 12 bases separated the two germline ends. The CDR3 spells CASSTQTGQETQYF. The CDR3 DNA sequence: TGTGCCAGCAGCACTCAGACAGGTCAAGAGACCCAGTACTTC.

A note on this clonotype: No conserved phenylalanine or tryptophan ends this CDR3, so it is likely a read error. The chain recombines TRBV2 with TRBJ1-1, with a possible D match to TRBD1 (5 bases). This CDR3 contains 17 residues. V lost 0 bases, J lost 11 bases, and 25 bases lay in between. CDR1 and CDR2 from the germline V gene are SNHLY and FYNNEI. The CDR3 sequence is CASSEALGGAPNTKAFS. The CDR3 bases are TGTGCCAGCAGTGAAGCGCTTGGAGGGGCCCCGAACACTAAGGCTTTCTCT.

This clonotype has a count of ten or more. V and J are TRBV4-1 and TRBJ1-2, with D possibly being TRBD1 (5 bases). V lost 0 bases and J lost 5, with 16 bases in between. Germline loops: CDR1 MGHRA, CDR2 YSYEKL. The CDR3 is 16 amino acids. CDR3 DNA sequence: TGCGCCAGCAGCCAAGATGGGGCCAGGGCAAATTATGGCTACACCTTC. It translates to CASSQDGARANYGYTF.

The chain has TRBV5-6 and TRBJ1-1; D is uncertain. Trimming left V 4 bases short and J 7 bases short, with 14 bases between. The CDR3 spans 13 residues. CDR1 SGHDT and CDR2 YYEEEE come from the germline V gene. CDR3 residues: CASSPASTDEAFF. For the CDR3, the DNA is TGTGCCAGCAGCCCCGCGTCCACAGATGAAGCTTTCTTT. Full variable domain (remainder filled in from reference TRBV5-6 and TRBJ1-1): DAGVTQSPTHLIKTRGQQVTLRCSPKSGHDTVSWYQQALGQGPQFIFQYYEEEERQRGNFPDRFSGHQFPNYSSELNVNALLLGDSALYLCASSPASTDEAFFGQGTRLTVV.

The table lists this clonotype with many counts. The genes are TRBV4-1 and TRBJ1-3, with D possibly being TRBD1 (6 bases). Trimming cost V 8 bases and J 0 bases, with 14 bases left between them. Germline assignment: CDR1 MGHRA and CDR2 YSYEKL. The CDR3 consists of 15 residues. The CDR3 DNA follows: TGCGCCAGCTCTAACAGGGCAAGCTCTGGAAACACCATATATTTT. It is translated as CASSNRASSGNTIYF.

The chain joins TRBV7-9 to TRBJ2-3; possibly TRBD1 for D (5 bases). Germline assignment: CDR1 SEHNR and CDR2 FQNEAQ (reference sequence). The CDR3 extends over 17 amino acids. Trimming pared 3 bases from V and 3 bases from J, leaving 19 bases between. CDR3 bases: TGTGCCAGCAGCTTGGAACGCTCTGGGGCCATGACAGATACGCAGTATTTT. Residues: CASSLERSGAMTDTQYF.

The rearrangement uses TRBV20-1 and TRBJ1-5, with D unresolved. Per germline, CDR1 DFQATT and CDR2 SNEGSKA (reference sequence). The CDR3 is 13 residues long. Trimming took off 2 bases at V and 13 bases at J, with 18 bases between the two ends. The CDR3 nucleotides read TGCAGTGCTAGAATGACTAGCGGGATGGCTCAGCATTTT. Its translation is CSARMTSGMAQHF.

V usage is TRBV5-1 and J usage is TRBJ2-3, with 14 positions matching TRBD2. J was trimmed by 3 bases and V by 2 bases; bases with no gene match: 5. Germline loops: CDR1 SGHRS, CDR2 YFSETQ. This CDR3 spans 17 amino acids. CDR3 DNA: TGCGCCAGCAGCTTCGGGACTAGCGGGAGAGGGACAGATACGCAGTATTTT. Translating gives CASSFGTSGRGTDTQYF.

This chain connects TRBV7-3 to TRBJ2-5; 9 nucleotides match TRBD1. CDR1 is SGHTA and CDR2 is FQGTGA in the germline V gene. This CDR3 is 17 amino acids long. With 6 bases clipped from V and 5 bases from J, the junction kept 16 bases outside the gene matches. The CDR3 sequence is CASSSDRGMCGKETQYF. DNA of the CDR3: TGTGCCAGCAGTTCGGACAGGGGAATGTGTGGCAAGGAGACCCAGTACTTC.

The V and J genes are TRBV10-3 and TRBJ1-5, with D unclear. The germline V and J ends were trimmed by 6 bases and 1 base, with 7 bases remaining between them. This CDR3 contains 13 residues. Germline V CDR1 and CDR2: ENHRY, SYGVKD. The CDR3 nucleotides are TGTGCCATCAGGGGGTCCAGCAATCAGCCCCAGCATTTT. This sequence encodes CAIRGSSNQPQHF.

In this sample, this clonotype turned up a few times. Germline is not matched at one junction end, which may reflect a read error. The chain links TRBV5-1 to TRBJ2-6, with TRBD2 matching over 10 bases. The CDR3 length is 17 residues. Germline CDR1 SGHRS, CDR2 YFSETQ. The CDR3: CASSPSGSISGANVLTF. The CDR3 DNA reads as TGTGCCAGCAGCCCTAGCGGGAGCATCTCTGGGGCCAACGTCCTGACTTTC.

Note on this clonotype: The conserved phenylalanine or tryptophan normally closing the CDR3 is absent here, so this likely arose from a read error. The DNA is left out, because the CDR3 cannot be placed on it with certainty; the CDR3 is given as TCRdb lists it. The chain joins TRBV24-1 to TRBJ2-5; TRBD2 reflects the table's D call only, with no check against the DNA. Germline assignment: CDR1 KGHDR and CDR2 SFDVKD. The CDR3 extends over 19 residues, inclusive of both ends. The CDR3 sequence is CATSDRAGRERVDGYTFGS.

A few counts support this clonotype. The chain is built from TRBV7-9 and TRBJ2-5, with TRBD1 matching 10 bases. The CDR3 totals 14 residues. V dropped 3 bases and J dropped 6; count of bases not matched to a gene: 4. Per germline, CDR1 SEHNR and CDR2 FQNEAQ (reference sequence). The CDR3 nucleotides are TGTGCCAGCAGCTTGACAGGGGGCGGGAAGACCCAGTACTTC. It codes for CASSLTGGGKTQYF.

A word on this clonotype: A read error may explain this, as a much larger clone is one base away. The V call is TRBV4-1, the J call TRBJ1-1, with D possibly matching TRBD1 (5 bases). The CDR3 has 14 residues. Germline CDR1 and CDR2: MGHRA and YSYEKL. CDR3 loop: CASSQDSSRAGASF. The CDR3 DNA reads TGCGCCAGCAGCCAAGATTCATCCAGGGCGGGAGCTTCCTTT.

This clonotype was recorded many times. This chain connects TRBV3-1 to TRBJ1-1; D remains unclear. This CDR3 comprises 15 residues. CDR1 LGHDT and CDR2 YNNKEL come from the germline V gene (reference sequence). V gave up 1 base and J gave up 1 base, with 10 bases separating them. In DNA form, the CDR3 reads TGTGCCAGCAGCCAAGGACTGTCACCGAACACTGAAGCTTTCTTT. Translated: CASSQGLSPNTEAFF.

The chain couples TRBV2 to TRBJ1-5, with 7 bases that match TRBD1. Germline values: CDR1 SNHLY, CDR2 FYNNEI. Unmatched junction bases numbered 10, after V lost 7 bases and J lost 4 bases. The CDR3 contains 15 residues. The CDR3 DNA sequence: TGTGCCAGCAACCCAACAGGGGCCCGAAATCAGCCCCAGCATTTT. Its translation: CASNPTGARNQPQHF.

The chain carries TRBV29-1 and TRBJ1-6, with 8 bases matching TRBD1. The length of the CDR3 is 13 residues. V gave up 7 bases and J gave up 10 bases; unmatched junction bases: 9. Germline assignment: CDR1 SQVTM and CDR2 ANQGSEA. The CDR3 nucleotides are TGCAGCGCCCAGGACAGGGCGGACTCACCCCTCCACTTT. Its translation: CSAQDRADSPLHF.

The gene calls are TRBV20-1 and TRBJ1-1, with TRBD1 identical over 8 bases. The CDR3 is 16 residues long. CDR1 is DFQATT and CDR2 is SNEGSKA in the germline V gene (reference sequence). Trimming cost V 6 bases and J 1 base; bases outside gene matches: 13. The DNA for the CDR3 is TGCAGTGCCATTCCGGGACAGGTTTCCCAGAACACTGAAGCTTTCTTT. Its protein product is CSAIPGQVSQNTEAFF.

Turning to this clonotype: The CDR3 carries no conserved terminal phenylalanine or tryptophan, so it likely arises from a read error. The rearrangement links TRBV5-1 to TRBJ1-1, with a weak D call TRBD1 (6 bases). Germline values: CDR1 SGHRS, CDR2 YFSETQ. This CDR3 contains 13 residues. Trimming left V 7 bases short and J 1 base short, with 11 bases between. The DNA for the CDR3 is TGCGCCAGCGGCTGGACAGCGAACACTGAAGCTTTCCTT. Translation: CASGWTANTEAFL.

The table lists this clonotype with many counts. V gene TRBV7-2 combines with J gene TRBJ2-7, with D perhaps TRBD2 (5 bases). Between the trimmed V and J ends, which lost 5 bases and 2 bases, there was a span of 16 bases. Per the germline V gene, CDR1 is SGHTA and CDR2 is FQGNSA. This CDR3 is built from 15 residues. The CDR3 here is CASSQVGGRTYEQYF. In DNA form, the CDR3 reads TGTGCCAGCAGCCAAGTCGGCGGGCGGACCTACGAGCAGTACTTC. Complete variable domain (other parts from reference TRBV7-2 and TRBJ2-7): GAGVSQSPSNKVTEKGKDVELRCDPISGHTALYWYRQSLGQGLEFLIYFQGNSAPDKSGLPSDRFSAERTGGSVSTLTIQRTQQEDSAVYLCASSQVGGRTYEQYFGPGTRLTVT.

With respect to this clonotype: The missing conserved phenylalanine or tryptophan at the end of this CDR3 makes a read error likely. The chain couples TRBV29-1 to TRBJ2-7; D tentatively reads TRBD1 or TRBD2 (5 bases each). The CDR3 contains 12 residues. The germline V gene encodes CDR1 SQVTM and CDR2 ANQGSEA. V dropped 7 bases and J dropped 1 base, with 11 bases sitting between them. The CDR3 DNA sequence: TGCAGCGGCCGGGGCATTTCCTACGAGCAGTACCTC. Its protein product is CSGRGISYEQYL.

Comment on this clonotype: One end of the junction fails to match germline, which may point to a read error. The rearrangement joins TRBV7-9 to TRBJ1-2; tentatively, D is TRBD1 (5 bases). The CDR3 is 16 residues long. Germline V gene lookup returns CDR1 SEHNR and CDR2 FQNEAQ (reference sequence). Here the CDR3 reads CASSQESVGGGYGYTF. The CDR3, as DNA: TGCGCCAGCAGCCAAGAGTCGGTGGGGGGTGGGTATGGCTACACCTTC.

V usage is TRBV6-6 and J usage is TRBJ1-2; D gene unclear. Trimming removed 6 bases from V and 8 bases from J, with 13 bases in between. The germline gives CDR1 MNHNY, CDR2 SVGAGI (reference sequence). CDR3 length equals 12 residues. The CDR3 region is CASRQGSVGYTF. DNA for the CDR3: TGTGCCAGCAGACAAGGGTCTGTCGGCTACACCTTC.

The V gene is TRBV25-1, the J gene TRBJ2-7; 10 nucleotides agree with TRBD1. J gave up 3 bases and V 4 bases, and 3 bases lay outside the gene matches. This CDR3 has 14 residues. Per germline, CDR1 MGHDK and CDR2 SYGVNS. The CDR3 sequence is CASSVTGGFYEQYF. The CDR3 DNA reads as TGTGCCAGCAGTGTGACAGGGGGCTTCTACGAGCAGTACTTC.